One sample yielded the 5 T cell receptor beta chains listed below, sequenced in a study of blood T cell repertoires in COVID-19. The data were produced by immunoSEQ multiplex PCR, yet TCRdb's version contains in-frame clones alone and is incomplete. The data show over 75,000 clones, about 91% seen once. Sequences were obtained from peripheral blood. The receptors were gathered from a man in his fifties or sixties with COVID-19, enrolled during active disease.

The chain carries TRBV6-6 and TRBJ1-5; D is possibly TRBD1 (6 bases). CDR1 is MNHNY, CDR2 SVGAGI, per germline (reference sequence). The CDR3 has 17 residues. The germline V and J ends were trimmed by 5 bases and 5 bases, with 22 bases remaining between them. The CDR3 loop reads CASSLSRTVRGDQPQHF. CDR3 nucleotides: TGTGCCAGCAGTCTCTCCCGGACAGTTCGAGGGGATCAGCCCCAGCATTTT.

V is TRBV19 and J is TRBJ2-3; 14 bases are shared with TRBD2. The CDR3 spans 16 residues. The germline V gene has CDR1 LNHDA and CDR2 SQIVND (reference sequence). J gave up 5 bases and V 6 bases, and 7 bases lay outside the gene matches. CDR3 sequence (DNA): TGTGCCAGTAGCCAGACTAGCGGGGGGGCCGGAGATACGCAGTATTTT. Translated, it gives CASSQTSGGAGDTQYF. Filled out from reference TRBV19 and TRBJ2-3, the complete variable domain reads DGGITQSPKYLFRKEGQNVTLSCEQNLNHDAMYWYRQDPGQGLRLIYYSQIVNDFQKGDIAEGYSVSREKKESFPLTVTSAQKNPTAFYLCASSQTSGGAGDTQYFGPGTRLTVL.

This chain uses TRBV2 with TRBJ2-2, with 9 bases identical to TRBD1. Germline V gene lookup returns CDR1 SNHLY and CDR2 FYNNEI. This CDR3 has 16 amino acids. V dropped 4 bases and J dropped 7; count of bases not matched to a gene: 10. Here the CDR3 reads CASSGPGQGGSGELFF. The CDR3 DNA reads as TGTGCCAGCAGTGGGCCGGGACAGGGTGGCAGCGGGGAGCTGTTTTTT.

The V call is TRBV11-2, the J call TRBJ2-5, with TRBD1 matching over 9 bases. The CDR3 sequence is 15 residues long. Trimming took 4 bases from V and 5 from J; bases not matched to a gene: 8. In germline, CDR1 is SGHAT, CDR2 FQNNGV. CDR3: CASSWPGTGSETQYF. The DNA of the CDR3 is TGTGCCAGCAGCTGGCCAGGGACAGGGTCGGAGACCCAGTACTTC.

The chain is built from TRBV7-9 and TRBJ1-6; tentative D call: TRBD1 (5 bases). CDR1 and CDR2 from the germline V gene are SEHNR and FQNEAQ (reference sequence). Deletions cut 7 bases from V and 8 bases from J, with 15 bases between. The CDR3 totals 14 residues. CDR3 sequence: CASTLGTGDSPLHF. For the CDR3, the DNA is TGTGCCAGCACCTTGGGGACTGGGGATTCACCCCTCCACTTT.